This TCR beta chain was sequenced in a study of OX40 agonist ivuxolimab in advanced cancers. At the level of the study: Six ivuxolimab dose levels, 0.01 to 10 mg/kg, were given intravenously every 2 weeks. General observations from the study: Both CD4+ and CD8+ T cell populations in blood had undergone clonal expansion by week 6 at 0.1 to 3.0 mg/kg.

A note on this clone: What it recognizes is unknown.

The CDR3 runs 17 residues. V trimming: 1 base; J trimming: 5 bases; junction bases outside the gene matches: 9. Per germline, CDR1 MDHEN and CDR2 SYDVKM. This table comes from immunoSEQ multiplex PCR, and its TCRdb copy is limited to in-frame clones, with some not included. The data hold 65,000 to 70,000 clones, with 87% observed a single time. The chain carries TRBV28 and TRBJ2-5; 11 nucleotides line up with TRBD2. The source of this sequence is an adult with an advanced solid tumor such as melanoma, head and neck, liver or kidney cancer. The sequencing used CD4+ or CD8+ T cells sorted from blood, collected in a trial of the OX40 agonist ivuxolimab. The CDR3, as DNA: TGTGCCAGCAGTTTATCGTTTAGCGGGGGGGCCCTGGAGACCCAGTACTTC. Residues: CASSLSFSGGALETQYF.